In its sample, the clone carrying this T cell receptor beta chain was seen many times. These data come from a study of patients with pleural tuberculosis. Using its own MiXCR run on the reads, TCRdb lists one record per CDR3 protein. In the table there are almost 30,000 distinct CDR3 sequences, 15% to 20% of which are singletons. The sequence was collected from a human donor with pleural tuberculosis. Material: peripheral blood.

CDR3 amino acids: CASSSPGPQETQYF. The CDR3 nucleotides read TGTGCCAGCAGCTCCCCGGGGCCCCAAGAGACCCAGTACTTC. This sequence joins TRBV7-9 and TRBJ2-5; perhaps D is TRBD1 or TRBD2 (5 bases each). The CDR3 has 14 amino acids. Trimming removed 4 bases at V and 1 base at J, with 10 bases between. From germline, CDR1 is SEHNR and CDR2 FQNEAQ (reference sequence). The complete variable domain, with remaining parts taken from reference TRBV7-9 and TRBJ2-5, reads DTGVSQNPRHKITKRGQNVTFRCDPISEHNRLYWYRQTLGQGPEFLTYFQNEAQLEKSRLLSDRFSAERPKGSFSTLEIQRTEQGDSAMYLCASSSPGPQETQYFGPGTRLLVL.